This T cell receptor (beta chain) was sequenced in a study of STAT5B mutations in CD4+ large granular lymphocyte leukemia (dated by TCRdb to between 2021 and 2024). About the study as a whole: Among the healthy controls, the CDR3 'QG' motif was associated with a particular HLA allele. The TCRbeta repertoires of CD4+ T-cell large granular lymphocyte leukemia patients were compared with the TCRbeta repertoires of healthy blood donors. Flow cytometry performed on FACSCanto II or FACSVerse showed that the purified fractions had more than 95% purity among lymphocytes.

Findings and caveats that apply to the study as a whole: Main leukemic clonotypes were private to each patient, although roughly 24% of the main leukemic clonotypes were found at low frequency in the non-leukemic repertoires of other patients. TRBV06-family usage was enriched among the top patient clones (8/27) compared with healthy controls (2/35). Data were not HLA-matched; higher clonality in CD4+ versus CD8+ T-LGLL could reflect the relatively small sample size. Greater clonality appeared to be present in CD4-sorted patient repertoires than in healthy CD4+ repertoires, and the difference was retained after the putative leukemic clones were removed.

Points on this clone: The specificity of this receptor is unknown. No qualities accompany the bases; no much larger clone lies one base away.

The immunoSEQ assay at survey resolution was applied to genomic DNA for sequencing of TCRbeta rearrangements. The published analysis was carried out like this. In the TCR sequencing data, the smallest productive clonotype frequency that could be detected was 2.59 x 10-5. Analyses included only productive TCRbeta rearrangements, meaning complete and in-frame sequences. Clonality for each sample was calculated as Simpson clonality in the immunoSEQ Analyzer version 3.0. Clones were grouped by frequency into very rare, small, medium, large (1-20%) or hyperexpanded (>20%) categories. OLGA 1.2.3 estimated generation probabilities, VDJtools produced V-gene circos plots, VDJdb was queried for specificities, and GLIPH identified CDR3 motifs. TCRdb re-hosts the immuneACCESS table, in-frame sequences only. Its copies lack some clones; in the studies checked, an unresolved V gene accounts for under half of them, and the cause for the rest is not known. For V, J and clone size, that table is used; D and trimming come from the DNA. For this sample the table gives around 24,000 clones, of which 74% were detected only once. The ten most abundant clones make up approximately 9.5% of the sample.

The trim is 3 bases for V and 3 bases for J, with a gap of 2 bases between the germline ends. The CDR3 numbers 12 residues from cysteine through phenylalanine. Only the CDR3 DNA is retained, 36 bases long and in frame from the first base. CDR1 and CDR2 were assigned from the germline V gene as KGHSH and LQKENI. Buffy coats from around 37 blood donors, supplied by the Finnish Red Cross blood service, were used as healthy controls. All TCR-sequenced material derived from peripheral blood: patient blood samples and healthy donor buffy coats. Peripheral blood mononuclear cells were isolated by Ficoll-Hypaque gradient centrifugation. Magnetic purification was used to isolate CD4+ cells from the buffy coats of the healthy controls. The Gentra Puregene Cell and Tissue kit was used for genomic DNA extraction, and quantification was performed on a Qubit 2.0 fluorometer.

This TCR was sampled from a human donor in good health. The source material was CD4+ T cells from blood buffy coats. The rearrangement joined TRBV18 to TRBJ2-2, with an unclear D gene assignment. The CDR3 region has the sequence CASSPDTGELFF. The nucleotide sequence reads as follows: TGTGCCAGCTCACCGGACACCGGGGAGCTGTTTTTT.